The entry below describes one TCR beta chain. The antigen is unknown. These data originate in a study of beta chain features in type 1 diabetes. Findings and caveats of the study: In all four CD4+ subsets, TCRB CDR3 length was significantly, moderately reduced in type 1 diabetes.

Isolated RNA was reverse transcribed in full, so expressed TCRB transcripts were sequenced. Method: immunoSEQ multiplex PCR; TCRdb's copy keeps in-frame clones and lacks some. The sample includes roughly 170,000 clones, about 13% of them seen just once. This CDR3 spans 13 amino acids. V was pared by 7 bases and J by 2 bases, with 10 bases between. CDR1 SNHLY and CDR2 FYNNEI come from the germline V gene. The clonotype comes from a woman between 18 and 29 years old in good health. Sequenced sample: central memory CD4+ T cells from blood. The chain uses TRBV2 and TRBJ2-3; D ambiguous. The CDR3 sequence is CASKTGYTDTQYF. CDR3 bases: TGTGCCAGCAAGACTGGATACACAGATACGCAGTATTTT.